This T cell receptor beta chain was sequenced in a study of CD8+CD57+ T cells in acquired aplastic anemia. Profiling that covered TCR beta VDJ and CDR3 relied on genomic DNA as its template. TCRdb used MiXCR to reprocess the reads, holding one entry per CDR3 protein. The sample yields roughly 58,000 distinct CDR3 sequences, roughly 54% seen once. Trimming stripped 0 bases from V and 7 bases from J, with 13 bases between. Looked up from germline, CDR1 is LGHNA and CDR2 is YNFKEQ. CDR3 length: 15 residues. This clonotype was counted many times. The receptor comes from a human donor in good health, serving as a control. The gene calls are TRBV4-2 and TRBJ1-5; D is undetermined. The sequencing sample was made of sorted CD4+, CD8+, or CD8+CD57+ T cells (not recorded which) from PBMCs. Written as DNA, the CDR3 is TGTGCCAGCAGCCAAGAAACAGCCCTAACACAGCCCCAGCATTTT. This sequence encodes CASSQETALTQPQHF.